Listed below are T cell receptor beta chains from one sample, sequenced in a study of Graves' ophthalmopathy and Graves' hyperthyroidism. TCRdb itself ran the multiplex PCR reads through MiXCR, one entry per CDR3 protein. The table has approximately 1.2 million distinct CDR3 sequences, less than 45% seen once. The sequencing input was peripheral blood or thyroid tissue (not recorded which). These receptors came from an adult man with Graves' hyperthyroidism. Each CDR3 is given with its conserved first and last residue. The order of the fields is V gene, D gene, clone size, J gene, CDR3 protein, CDR3 DNA. A D gene is named only where the DNA matches it firmly. Not all rows give a size; the values are once, few, many and, for expanded clones, a class.

>TRBV24-1|.|.|TRBJ1-1
CASSLYPDSWNTEAFF
TGTGCCAGCAGTTTATACCCGGACAGCTGGAACACTGAAGCTTTCTTT
>TRBV7-2|.|many|TRBJ2-5
CASSLTATGTQYF
TGTGCCAGCAGCCTGACGGCCACCGGGACCCAGTACTTC
>TRBV25-1|.|few|TRBJ1-2
CATNQAPIQEDGYTF
TGTGCCACCAACCAGGCTCCTATACAGGAGGATGGCTACACCTTC
>TRBV30|.|.|TRBJ1-2
CAWSHRDRTNYGYTF
TGTGCCTGGAGTCATAGGGACCGTACTAACTATGGCTACACCTTC
>TRBV10-3|.|few|TRBJ2-7
CASSYSSAGAYEQYF
TGTGCCAGCAGTTACTCCTCCGCAGGGGCTTACGAGCAGTACTTC
>TRBV14|TRBD1|many|TRBJ2-2
CASSQRDSRGELFF
TGTGCCAGCAGCCAACGGGACAGTCGCGGGGAGCTGTTTTTT
>TRBV2|.|once|TRBJ2-2
CASVLGANTGELFF
TGTGCCAGCGTTCTTGGGGCGAACACCGGGGAGCTGTTTTTT
>TRBV14|TRBD1|many|TRBJ2-7
CASSQTRDRGYEQYF
TGTGCCAGCAGCCAAACCCGGGACAGGGGGTACGAGCAGTACTTC
>TRBV4-1|.|.|TRBJ2-7
CASSQEGLDSYEQYF
TGCGCCAGCAGCCAAGAGGGGCTAGACAGCTACGAGCAGTACTTC
>TRBV9|.|.|TRBJ2-5
CASPEGETQYF
TGTGCCAGCCCCGAGGGAGAGACCCAGTACTTC
>TRBV7-6|.|many|TRBJ2-7
CASSFGQRGYEQYF
TGTGCCAGCAGCTTCGGACAGCGAGGCTACGAGCAGTACTTC
>TRBV12-3/TRBV12-4|.|few|TRBJ1-5
CASSLIMGENSNQPQHF
TGTGCCAGCAGTTTGATTATGGGGGAGAATAGCAATCAGCCCCAGCATTTT
>TRBV19|.|many|TRBJ1-6
CASRLQGSYNSPLHF
TGTGCCAGTAGACTCCAGGGCTCCTATAATTCACCCCTCCACTTT
>TRBV15|TRBD1|many|TRBJ2-7
CATSRAGQGGYEQYF
TGTGCCACCAGCAGAGCCGGACAGGGAGGCTACGAGCAGTACTTC
>TRBV10-3|.|few|TRBJ1-1
CAISESGRGAGAFF
TGTGCCATCAGTGAGTCGGGCAGGGGCGCCGGAGCTTTCTTT
>TRBV11-2|TRBD1|once|TRBJ1-6
CASRLPGGEDSPLHF
TGTGCCAGCAGATTACCAGGGGGCGAAGACTCACCCCTCCACTTT
>TRBV6-1|.|.|TRBJ1-4
CASSEAQGSEKLFF
TGTGCCAGCAGTGAAGCGCAGGGAAGCGAAAAACTGTTTTTT